This T cell receptor beta chain was identified in a study of metastatic and nonmetastatic thyroid tumors. Study as a whole: For malignant and benign thyroid patients, tumor or nodule tissue and blood were the sources whose repertoires were compared. Study-level findings and limits: Reported TCR beta diversity, measured in blood and tumor, was significantly higher for malignant thyroid tumors than for benign nodules.

In the authors' workflow: Building a distant-metastasis classifier for papillary thyroid cancer drew on CDR3 differences across clinicopathological groups. TCRdb re-called the PCR reads via MiXCR. Here the V and J calls rest on TCRdb's processing, not on the authors' analysis. The table has about 90,000 clones, around 9.1% seen once. Note on this clone: What it recognizes is unknown. It is likely a read error, because the conserved phenylalanine at the end of the CDR3 is missing.

Patients had received no treatment of any kind before thyroid surgery. The CDR3 sequence is 12 residues long. V was clipped by 8 bases and J by 7 bases; unmatched bases: 9. CDR1 is GTSNPN and CDR2 is SVGIG in the germline V gene (reference sequence). The source material was blood. The chain couples TRBV30 to TRBJ1-2; 8 bases line up with TRBD1. The receptor comes from a female donor with papillary thyroid cancer or a benign thyroid nodule (not recorded which). Some clones in this sample may be carry-over from other donors' samples. CDR3 amino acids: CAMVPGGFGYTS. The CDR3 coding sequence is TGTGCCATGGTGCCAGGGGGCTTTGGCTACACCTCC.